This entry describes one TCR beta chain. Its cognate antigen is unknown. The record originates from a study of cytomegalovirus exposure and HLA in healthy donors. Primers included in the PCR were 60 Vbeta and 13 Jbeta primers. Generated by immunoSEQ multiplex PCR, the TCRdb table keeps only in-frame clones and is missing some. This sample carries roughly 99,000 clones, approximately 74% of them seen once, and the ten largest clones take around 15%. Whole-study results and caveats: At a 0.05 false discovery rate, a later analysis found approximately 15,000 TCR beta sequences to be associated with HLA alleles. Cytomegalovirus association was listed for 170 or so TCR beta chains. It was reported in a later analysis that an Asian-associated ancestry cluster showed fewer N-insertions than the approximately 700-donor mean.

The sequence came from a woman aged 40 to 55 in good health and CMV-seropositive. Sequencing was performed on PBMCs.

Here the CDR3 reads CASSREGGGTDTQYF. CDR3 DNA sequence: TGTGCCAGCAGCCGGGAGGGAGGGGGGACAGATACGCAGTATTTT. The rearrangement links TRBV5-6 to TRBJ2-3; 8 positions agree with TRBD2. V lost 4 bases and J lost 3; bases outside the gene matches: 7. The CDR3 contains 15 residues. Germline lookup yields CDR1 SGHDT and CDR2 YYEEEE.